A single TCR beta chain is shown here with its context. In each case, RNA was isolated and then reverse transcribed into cDNA as the sequencing template. Produced via immunoSEQ multiplex PCR; TCRdb's table is partial and in-frame only. The data contain 100,000 to 150,000 clones, approximately 47% of them singletons. This specimen belongs to a study of CD8+ T cells in alopecia areata. Germline assignment: CDR1 MGHRA and CDR2 YSYEKL. V lost 1 base, J lost 8 bases, and 12 bases lay in between. CDR3 length equals 14 residues. This TCR derives from a human donor with alopecia areata. Material for sequencing was NKG2D-low CD8+ T cells sorted from blood. The chain carries TRBV4-1 and TRBJ2-1; perhaps TRBD1 as D (5 bases). CDR3 sequence (DNA): TGCGCCAGCAGCCAAGTGGGCAGGGTCCATGAGCAGTTCTTC. This codes for CASSQVGRVHEQFF.